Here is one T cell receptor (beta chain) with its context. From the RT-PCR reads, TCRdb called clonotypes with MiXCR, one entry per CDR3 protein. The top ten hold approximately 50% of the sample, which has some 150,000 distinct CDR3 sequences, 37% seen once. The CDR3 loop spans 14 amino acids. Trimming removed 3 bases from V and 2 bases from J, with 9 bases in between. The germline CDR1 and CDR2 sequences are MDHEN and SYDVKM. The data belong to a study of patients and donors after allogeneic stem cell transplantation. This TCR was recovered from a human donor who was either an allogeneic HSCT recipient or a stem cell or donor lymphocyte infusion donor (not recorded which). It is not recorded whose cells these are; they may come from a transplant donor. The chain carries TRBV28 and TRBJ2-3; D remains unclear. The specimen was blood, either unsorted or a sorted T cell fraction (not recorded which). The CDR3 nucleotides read TGTGCCAGCAGTTTGAAACAGCCCACAGATACGCAGTATTTT. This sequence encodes CASSLKQPTDTQYF.